These T cell receptor beta chains were read from a single sample in a study of regulatory T cells in long-lasting Graves disease. Each CDR3 protein is one row after TCRdb ran MiXCR on the multiplex PCR reads. Here the sample spans around 460,000 distinct CDR3 sequences, 22% being singletons. Sequencing was performed on peripheral blood mononuclear cells (PBMCs), taken when the disease was refractory, from a patient treated with antithyroid drugs. These receptor sequences come from a female donor with Graves disease. CDR3s include the opening cysteine and the closing phenylalanine or tryptophan. The D gene is left open where the match is weak. Where a row states a size, it is once, few, many or the class of an expanded clone; other rows omit it.

clone_size	v_call	cdr3_length	d_call	j_call	cdr3_nt	cdr3_aa
many	TRBV7-2	16	NA	TRBJ2-5	TGTGCCAGCAGCTTAAATTACGGGGGCCCCCAAGAGACCCAGTACTTC	CASSLNYGGPQETQYF
NA	TRBV12-3/TRBV12-4	15	NA	TRBJ2-3	TGTGCCAGCAGTCTTAGCGGCTACGATTCAGATACGCAGTATTTT	CASSLSGYDSDTQYF
few	TRBV11-2	14	NA	TRBJ1-1	TGTGCCAGCAGCTTAGATCGGGGGGGGGCGAATGCTTTCTTT	CASSLDRGGANAFF
many	TRBV27	13	NA	TRBJ1-4	TGTGCCAGCAGATTGGGACATAGAGAAAAACTGTTTTTT	CASRLGHREKLFF
NA	TRBV5-5	15	TRBD1	TRBJ2-5	TGTGCCAGCAGCCTCATAGGGGGACAGCAAGAGACCCAGTACTTC	CASSLIGGQQETQYF
many	TRBV28	16	NA	TRBJ2-5	TGTGCCAGCAGTTCCTCCCGTCAGGGGATCCAAGAGACCCAGTACTTC	CASSSSRQGIQETQYF
NA	TRBV12-3/TRBV12-4	13	NA	TRBJ1-1	TGTGCCAGCACCATAGGGGGGAACACTGAAGCTTTCTTT	CASTIGGNTEAFF
few	TRBV28	15	NA	TRBJ2-7	TGTGCCAGCACCCCGGCCCAAGCAGGGCGGCGCGAGCAGTACTTC	CASTPAQAGRREQYF
NA	TRBV7-9	14	NA	TRBJ2-7	TGTGCCAGCAGCCCACGAAGGCTCTCCTACGAGCAGTACTTC	CASSPRRLSYEQYF
NA	TRBV19	16	NA	TRBJ1-5	TGTGCCAGTACCGACTACCGGGGAGTCAGGGTACAGCCCCAGCATTTT	CASTDYRGVRVQPQHF
NA	TRBV7-9	13	TRBD1	TRBJ2-7	TGTGCCAGCAGCTCGAGGACAGGGGACGAGCAGTACTTC	CASSSRTGDEQYF
few	TRBV30	15	NA	TRBJ1-4	TGTGCCTGGAGTCTCCGGGGGATAGGAGGTGAAAAACTGTTTTTT	CAWSLRGIGGEKLFF
many	TRBV2	15	TRBD1	TRBJ1-3	TGTGCCAGCGTCCAAGGGACAGCCTCTGGAAACACCATATATTTT	CASVQGTASGNTIYF
many	TRBV19	14	TRBD1	TRBJ2-7	TGTGCCAGTAGTCCCGACAGGGGGTTGGACGAGCAGTACTTC	CASSPDRGLDEQYF
many	TRBV7-6	16	NA	TRBJ1-1	TGTGCCAGCAGCTTAGGAAGGGTGCTTCGGGACACTGAAGCTTTCTTT	CASSLGRVLRDTEAFF
many	TRBV29-1	13	NA	TRBJ2-4	TGCAGCGTTGACCCCCTAGCCAAAAACATTCAGTACTTC	CSVDPLAKNIQYF
NA	TRBV30	13	NA	TRBJ1-1	TGTGCCTGGAGTGAAGTATCGAACACTGAAGCTTTCTTT	CAWSEVSNTEAFF
NA	TRBV9	17	TRBD1	TRBJ1-2	TGTGCCAGCAGCGTAGGGTCCTGGGACAGGGAATTCTATGGCTACACCTTC	CASSVGSWDREFYGYTF
NA	TRBV5-6	16	TRBD1	TRBJ1-5	TGTGCCAGCAGCCCGGGGACAGGGGGTATCAATCAGCCCCAGCATTTT	CASSPGTGGINQPQHF
few	TRBV27	13	TRBD1	TRBJ1-4	TGTGCCAGCAGTCGGTGGCAGGGGGGGGAACTGTTTTTT	CASSRWQGGELFF
few	TRBV7-2	17	NA	TRBJ1-1	TGTGCCAGCAGCTCCAGAGGGAGGGCTGGGGGGGGCACTGAAGCTTTCTTT	CASSSRGRAGGGTEAFF
NA	TRBV20-1	17	TRBD1	TRBJ1-6	TGCAGTGCTAGAGATGGCCTGAGGAGACAGGGGGCTTCACCCCTCCACTTT	CSARDGLRRQGASPLHF
NA	TRBV5-1	15	NA	TRBJ2-3	TGCGCCAGCAGCCACCAGGCTAAACACACAGATACGCAGTATTTT	CASSHQAKHTDTQYF
many	TRBV28	16	NA	TRBJ2-4	TGTGCCAGCAGCCCCGCGGGGGCGCTTGCCAAAAACATTCAGTACTTC	CASSPAGALAKNIQYF
many	TRBV6-2/TRBV6-3	18	NA	TRBJ2-7	TGTGCCAGCAGTTACTCACCTTTTAGTAAGGTGGGGCCCTACGAGCAGTACTTC	CASSYSPFSKVGPYEQYF
once	TRBV6-1	12	NA	TRBJ2-7	TGTGCCAGCACGGCGGGCACCCAAGTGTGCTACTTC	CASTAGTQVCYF
many	TRBV28	17	TRBD1	TRBJ2-7	TGTGCCAGCAGAGGGCGGATAAGGGACAGGGGAACCTACGAGCAGTACTTC	CASRGRIRDRGTYEQYF
many	TRBV2	16	NA	TRBJ1-1	TGTGCCAGCAGACAAGGGGAGGGGACTACGAACACTGAAGCTTTCTTT	CASRQGEGTTNTEAFF
few	TRBV7-9	14	NA	TRBJ1-1	TGTGCCAGCAGCCAAGGGTCGGCGGGTACTGAAGCTTTCTTT	CASSQGSAGTEAFF
many	TRBV12-3/TRBV12-4	15	NA	TRBJ1-5	TGTGCCAGCAGTGGGGGCCAGGAAGGGGTGAGTGGGGAGCATTTT	CASSGGQEGVSGEHF
few	TRBV9	14	NA	TRBJ1-3	TGTGCCAGCAGCACACCAGGGACTGGAAACACCATATATTTT	CASSTPGTGNTIYF
NA	TRBV7-2	13	NA	TRBJ2-6	TGTGCCAGCAGCTTATACGGGGCCAACGTCCTGACTTTC	CASSLYGANVLTF
few	TRBV28	14	TRBD1	TRBJ1-2	TGTGCCAGCAGTAGCGGGCAGGGGGCGAGCGGCTACACCTTC	CASSSGQGASGYTF
many	TRBV28	15	TRBD1	TRBJ2-7	TGTGCCAGCAGTTCCTCCGTCGGGACAGGGGACGAGCAGTACTTC	CASSSSVGTGDEQYF
NA	TRBV20-1	14	NA	TRBJ1-6	TGCAGTGTCCAAACTGGACAGTTGAATTCACCCCTCCACTTT	CSVQTGQLNSPLHF
few	TRBV11-2	13	NA	TRBJ1-6	TGTGCCAGCAGCTTGGGATTTGACCGGGCCCTCCACTTT	CASSLGFDRALHF
many	TRBV2	16	NA	TRBJ2-2	TGTGCCAGGGGAACGGAGGGCAGGGTAGGCACCGGGGAGCTGTTTTTT	CARGTEGRVGTGELFF
few	TRBV19	16	NA	TRBJ1-5	TGTGCCAGTACCGCCGGCGAGGAATTTGGGAATCAGCCCCAGCATTTT	CASTAGEEFGNQPQHF
many	TRBV7-8	14	NA	TRBJ2-7	TGTGCCAGCAGCAACGCAGGCCTAAACTACGAGCAGTACTTC	CASSNAGLNYEQYF
NA	TRBV7-3	15	TRBD1	TRBJ2-7	TGTGCCAGCAGCTTAGACGGGACAGGGGCCTACGAGCAGTACTTC	CASSLDGTGAYEQYF
NA	TRBV20-1	13	NA	TRBJ2-5	TGCAGTGCTAAAGGGGACACCCAAGAGACCCAGTACTTC	CSAKGDTQETQYF
few	TRBV6-5	13	NA	TRBJ1-4	TGTGCCAGCAGTTACTCTCCGTATGAAAAACTGTTTTTT	CASSYSPYEKLFF